These 2 T cell receptor beta chains came from one sample sequenced in a study of T-cell reconstitution after alpha-beta-depleted transplantation in children. Researchers prepared the TCRbeta library using unique molecular identifiers, the study reports. In TCRdb, the PCR reads were re-called with MiXCR into one record per CDR3 protein. This sample has hundreds of thousands of distinct CDR3 sequences, with around 13% found just once. This material consisted of PBMCs from the stem cell graft donor, taken from the stem cell graft. These TCRs come from a human donor who donated a stem cell graft to a child with acute lymphoblastic leukemia.

This clonotype was recorded at least ten times. The rearrangement links TRBV5-6 to TRBJ2-3; tentatively, D is TRBD1 or TRBD2 (6 bases each). Trimming removed 5 bases from V and 2 bases from J, with 15 bases in between. CDR3 size: 15 residues. Germline assignment: CDR1 SGHDT and CDR2 YYEEEE. In DNA, the CDR3 is TGTGCCAGCAGTCTGGGGGCGCGGGACACAGATACGCAGTATTTT. It is translated as CASSLGARDTDTQYF.

In its sample, this clonotype was seen many times. This rearrangement joins TRBV4-2 to TRBJ2-1; D is perhaps TRBD2 (6 bases). CDR1 LGHNA and CDR2 YNFKEQ come from the germline V gene. V was cut by 0 bases and J by 2 bases, with 14 bases left in between. CDR3 length equals 17 residues. CDR3 nucleotides: TGTGCCAGCAGCCAAGACTTTAGCGGTTCAACCTACAATGAGCAGTTCTTC. Amino acid sequence: CASSQDFSGSTYNEQFF.